The 6 T cell receptor beta chains presented below share a single source sample, sequenced in a study of T-cell reconstitution after alpha-beta-depleted transplantation in children. Unique molecular identifiers were incorporated into the prepared TCRbeta library. A single record per CDR3 protein comes from TCRdb applying MiXCR to the PCR reads. Of around 420,000 distinct CDR3 sequences in the sample, 16% were seen once. This specimen was PBMCs, mostly from graft donor cells, taken 360 days after TCRalphabeta/CD19-depleted stem cell transplant. These receptors all stem from a boy younger than two who had a stem cell transplant for Wiskott-Aldrich syndrome, so the T cells may come from the graft donor.

This clonotype showed up just a few times. The gene calls are TRBV7-6 and TRBJ2-5, with TRBD1 matching over 7 bases. Germline CDR1 is SGHVS and CDR2 is FNYEAQ. This CDR3 has 16 residues. Trimming at V came to 5 bases and at J to 3 bases, leaving 12 bases not matched to a gene. The CDR3 loop is CASSPFPRDSKETQYF. CDR3 nucleotides: TGTGCCAGCAGCCCGTTCCCCCGGGACAGCAAAGAGACCCAGTACTTC.

This clonotype occurred a few times. This chain connects TRBV5-1 to TRBJ2-7; a possible D gene is TRBD1 (6 bases). V was cut by 1 base and J by 1 base, with 15 bases left in between. Germline CDR1 is SGHRS and CDR2 is YFSETQ. CDR3 length equals 16 residues. CDR3: CASSLRFGTISYEQYF. The CDR3 bases are TGCGCCAGCAGCTTGCGCTTCGGGACAATTTCCTACGAGCAGTACTTC.

This clonotype was seen many times. The V gene is TRBV10-3, the J gene TRBJ1-2; D uncertain. Germline CDR1 ENHRY, CDR2 SYGVKD. The CDR3 sequence is 13 residues long. V dropped 3 bases and J dropped 4 bases, with 9 bases sitting between them. CDR3 in DNA: TGTGCCATCAGTGAAAGCGGCCCCTATGGCTACACCTTC. Its protein is CAISESGPYGYTF.

This clonotype was counted ten times or more. The chain has TRBV12-3 or TRBV12-4 and TRBJ2-7; D might be TRBD2 (7 bases). This CDR3 comprises 12 residues. V lost 8 bases and J 3 bases, leaving 11 bases between the germline ends. DNA of the CDR3: TGTGCCAGCCGCGGGGGCAGCTACGAGCAGTACTTC. Translated, it gives CASRGGSYEQYF.

The gene calls are TRBV5-1 and TRBJ2-4; 9 bases fit TRBD1. Trimming cost V 2 bases and J 8 bases; bases outside gene matches: 5. The CDR3 length is 14 residues. Per the germline V gene, CDR1 is SGHRS and CDR2 is YFSETQ. The CDR3 protein is CASSFGQGWDIQYF. CDR3 bases: TGCGCCAGCAGCTTCGGACAGGGGTGGGACATTCAGTACTTC.

This clonotype was recorded a few times. This sequence joins TRBV20-1 and TRBJ2-7; 7 nucleotides match TRBD1. This CDR3 contains 14 residues. J lost 1 base, V lost 6 bases, and 9 bases had no gene match. In germline, CDR1 is DFQATT, CDR2 SNEGSKA (reference sequence). For the CDR3, the DNA is TGCAGTGCATCTGGGACAGCCTATTCCTACGAGCAGTACTTC. Protein: CSASGTAYSYEQYF.